This T cell receptor (beta chain) originates from a study of OX40 agonist ivuxolimab in advanced cancers. Overall study context: In this trial design, patients received ivuxolimab intravenously at 0.01 to 10 mg/kg every 2 weeks. General study results and limits: Clonal expansion was among the lowest in partial responders at 0.1-3.0 mg/kg, especially CD8+.

In regard to this clone: The antigen remains unidentified.

Germline loops: CDR1 MNHNS, CDR2 SASEGT. The CDR3 sequence is 14 residues long. Deletions cut 7 bases from V and 2 bases from J, with 11 bases between. Profiled with immunoSEQ multiplex PCR; TCRdb holds only in-frame clones, not every one. The profile shows 85,000 to 100,000 clones, about 91% of them singletons. Sequenced material: CD4+ or CD8+ T cells sorted from blood, taken in a trial of the OX40 agonist ivuxolimab. This TCR was recovered from an adult with an advanced solid tumor such as melanoma, head and neck, liver or kidney cancer. The J gene is TRBJ1-4, the V gene TRBV6-1, with D uncertain. This CDR3 reads CASTRTATNEKLFF. The CDR3 DNA follows: TGTGCCAGCACCCGGACTGCGACTAATGAAAAACTGTTTTTT.